The 26 T cell receptor beta chains below were found in one sample sequenced in a study of shared clonotypes between healthy human individuals. Assay: immunoSEQ multiplex PCR; the TCRdb copy retains only in-frame clones and omits some. The sample yields approximately 2.3 million clones, 85% to 95% seen once. The sample was naive CD4+ T cells from PBMCs. Documented subset: CD45RA+ positively selected. The receptors shown here come from a man aged 18 to 30 in good health. Some clones in this sample may be carry-over from other donors' samples.

The V and J genes are TRBV7-6 and TRBJ2-2; 7 nucleotides match TRBD1. CDR1 is SGHVS and CDR2 is FNYEAQ in the germline V gene. Trimming took 1 base from V and 6 from J; bases not matched to a gene: 11. This CDR3 region has 17 residues. The CDR3 loop is CASSLGNRGRRAGELFF. DNA of the CDR3: TGTGCCAGCAGCTTAGGGAACAGGGGCCGAAGGGCCGGGGAGCTGTTTTTT.

The rearrangement links TRBV5-5 to TRBJ2-5; D gene uncertain. The CDR3 is made up of 14 amino acids. CDR1 and CDR2 (germline): SGHKS, YYEKEE (reference sequence). The germline V and J ends were trimmed by 0 bases and 4 bases, with 10 bases remaining between them. The CDR3 DNA reads as TGTGCCAGCAGCTTGGACTCGTGGTCAGAGACCCAGTACTTC. This gives the protein CASSLDSWSETQYF.

CDR3 sequence reads: CASSYWQGEGGYTF. Written as DNA, the CDR3 is TGTGCCAGCAGTTATTGGCAGGGGGAAGGCGGCTACACCTTC. This sequence joins TRBV6-6 and TRBJ1-2; TRBD1 agrees at 7 bases. The CDR3 spans 14 residues. With V trimmed by 3 bases and J by 8 bases, 9 bases remained unmatched. Germline-derived CDR1 and CDR2 are MNHNY and SVGAGI (reference sequence).

This clone was seen a single time. This chain joins TRBV10-3 and TRBJ2-7; D is possibly TRBD2 (5 bases). The V end was cut by 6 bases, the J end by 0 bases, with 12 bases between. Looked up from germline, CDR1 is ENHRY and CDR2 is SYGVKD. The CDR3 extends over 14 amino acids. CDR3 coding DNA: TGTGCCATCAGGGGCGGGCTGAGCTCCTACGAGCAGTACTTC. Its translation: CAIRGGLSSYEQYF.

The chain is built from TRBV6-5 and TRBJ2-6, with no clear D. Germline V CDR1 and CDR2: MNHEY, SVGAGI. The length of the CDR3 is 14 residues. V lost 8 bases, J lost 0 bases, and 8 bases lay in between. Here the CDR3 reads CASGRPSGANVLTF. CDR3 DNA: TGTGCCAGCGGCAGGCCCTCTGGGGCCAACGTCCTGACTTTC.

V usage is TRBV28 and J usage is TRBJ1-4; perhaps TRBD1 as D (5 bases). V was shortened by 4 bases and J by 3 bases, with 12 bases between the two germline ends. The CDR3 extends over 15 amino acids. Germline CDR1 reads MDHEN; CDR2 reads SYDVKM. CDR3 in amino acids: CASSSTGTANEKLFF. The CDR3 DNA reads TGTGCCAGCAGTTCCACCGGGACCGCTAATGAAAAACTGTTTTTT.

The gene calls are TRBV15 and TRBJ2-3; D not certain. Germline V lookup: CDR1 LNHNV, CDR2 YYDKDF (reference sequence). V was shortened by 6 bases and J by 0 bases, with 10 bases between the two germline ends. There are 14 residues in the CDR3. The CDR3 is CATRRFPSTDTQYF. CDR3 DNA: TGTGCCACCAGACGGTTCCCTAGCACAGATACGCAGTATTTT.

The V call is TRBV30, the J call TRBJ2-7, with 13 bases aligning to TRBD2. V shed 3 bases, J shed 3 bases, and the junction held 8 bases outside the gene matches. Germline CDR1 and CDR2: GTSNPN and SVGIG (reference sequence). This CDR3 region has 16 residues. Written as DNA, the CDR3 is TGTGCCTGGAGCCGAGGGACTAGCGGGGTTAACTACGAGCAGTACTTC. Its protein product is CAWSRGTSGVNYEQYF.

The chain uses TRBV18 and TRBJ2-7, with D possibly matching TRBD1 (5 bases). Between the trimmed V and J ends, which lost 1 base and 2 bases, there was a span of 21 bases. Germline V lookup: CDR1 KGHSH, CDR2 LQKENI. The CDR3 contains 18 residues. As DNA, the CDR3 is TGTGCCAGCTCACCACTCTTAAGTAGGGGCGACCCCCCCTACGAGCAGTACTTC. Its translation: CASSPLLSRGDPPYEQYF.

This chain joins TRBV6-1 and TRBJ1-4, with 11 bases fitting TRBD1. The germline CDR1 and CDR2 sequences are MNHNS and SASEGT. The CDR3 is 14 residues long. V lost 6 bases to trimming and J lost 6 bases; unmatched junction nucleotides: 3. The CDR3 DNA follows: TGTGCCAGCAGGAGGGGACAGGGGGATGAAAAACTGTTTTTT. The encoded protein is CASRRGQGDEKLFF.

This sequence joins TRBV11-3 and TRBJ1-4; D might be TRBD1 (6 bases). The CDR3 extends over 15 amino acids. From germline, CDR1 is SGHNT and CDR2 YENEEA. Trimming stripped 1 base from V and 8 bases from J, with 14 bases between. The DNA for the CDR3 is TGTGCCAGCAGCTTAGCTGGCAGGGGTCAAGAAAAACTGTTTTTT. This encodes CASSLAGRGQEKLFF.

The rearrangement joins TRBV28 to TRBJ2-7; D might be TRBD1 (6 bases). CDR3 length equals 14 residues. V lost 6 bases and J lost 3, with 15 bases in between. The V gene's germline CDR1 is MDHEN and CDR2 SYDVKM. CDR3 region: CASSPPGDGYEQYF. Written as DNA, the CDR3 is TGTGCCAGCAGCCCCCCAGGGGACGGCTACGAGCAGTACTTC.

The chain couples TRBV18 to TRBJ1-4; no definite D call. Trimming removed 0 bases from V and 2 bases from J, with 13 bases in between. Germline-derived CDR1 and CDR2 are KGHSH and LQKENI. CDR3 length: 17 residues. This CDR3 reads CASSPPIPGDTNEKLFF. The CDR3 nucleotides are TGTGCCAGCTCACCACCGATCCCAGGAGATACTAATGAAAAACTGTTTTTT.

The chain has TRBV28 and TRBJ2-7; D is ambiguous. The CDR3 has 16 amino acids. CDR1 is MDHEN, CDR2 SYDVKM, per germline. The V end was cut by 5 bases, the J end by 2 bases, with 19 bases between. The CDR3 here is CASSPPPGQPAYEQYF. The CDR3 nucleotides read TGTGCCAGCAGTCCCCCCCCCGGTCAACCAGCCTACGAGCAGTACTTC.

DNA for the CDR3: TGTGCCAGCAGTTACTCTGGGACCCAAACGGGAGCTTTCTTT. Encoded protein: CASSYSGTQTGAFF. The V and J genes are TRBV6-5 and TRBJ1-1; tentatively, D is TRBD1 (5 bases). The CDR3 loop spans 14 amino acids. Germline CDR1 and CDR2: MNHEY and SVGAGI. Trimming stripped 0 bases from V and 10 bases from J, with 15 bases between.

This chain connects TRBV6-4 to TRBJ1-5, with TRBD1 as a possible D gene (6 bases). The V gene lost 5 bases and the J gene lost 4 bases, with 15 bases spanning the gap. The germline gives CDR1 MRHNA, CDR2 SNTAGT. This CDR3 is built from 15 residues. This CDR3 reads CASSSQGPGNQPQHF. The CDR3 DNA reads TGTGCCAGCAGTTCCCAGGGGCCAGGTAATCAGCCCCAGCATTTT.

The chain has TRBV9 and TRBJ2-1; D perhaps matches TRBD2 (6 bases). V was clipped by 0 bases and J by 9 bases, with 19 bases between them. The CDR3 totals 16 residues. Looked up from germline, CDR1 is SGDLS and CDR2 is YYNGEE. Here the CDR3 reads CASSVASVAALGEQFF. CDR3 bases: TGTGCCAGCAGCGTAGCATCGGTAGCGGCCTTGGGTGAGCAGTTCTTC.

J is TRBJ2-1 and V is TRBV5-1, with 13 nucleotides matching TRBD2. CDR3 length: 18 amino acids. Germline loops: CDR1 SGHRS, CDR2 YFSETQ. The junction had 8 bases not matched to a gene; V was cut back by 5 bases and J by 0 bases. For the CDR3, the DNA is TGCGCCAGCAGTTCGGGACTAGCGGGACCCGGCTCCTACAATGAGCAGTTCTTC. This codes for CASSSGLAGPGSYNEQFF.

J is TRBJ1-2 and V is TRBV28; D is uncertain. Between the trimmed V and J ends, which lost 5 bases and 5 bases, there was a span of 12 bases. CDR1 MDHEN and CDR2 SYDVKM come from the germline V gene. The CDR3 consists of 13 residues. CDR3 sequence (DNA): TGTGCCAGCAGTGCAGGACCGCAGTATGGCTACACCTTC. As protein: CASSAGPQYGYTF.

In DNA, the CDR3 is TGCGCCAGCAGCTCGGGACAGCCGACGGGGGCCGGGGAGCTGTTTTTT. This codes for CASSSGQPTGAGELFF. The J gene is TRBJ2-2, the V gene TRBV5-1; perhaps TRBD1 as D (7 bases). The CDR3 is 16 residues long. V shed 3 bases and J shed 6 bases, with 18 bases lying between them. Germline V gene data show CDR1 as SGHRS and CDR2 as YFSETQ. The complete variable domain, with remaining parts taken from reference TRBV5-1 and TRBJ2-2, reads KAGVTQTPRYLIKTRGQQVTLSCSPISGHRSVSWYQQTPGQGLQFLFEYFSETQRNKGNFPGRFSGRQFSNSRSEMNVSTLELGDSALYLCASSSGQPTGAGELFFGEGSRLTVL.

The chain carries TRBV4-3 and TRBJ1-2; 7 bases line up with TRBD1. This CDR3 contains 15 residues. The ends lost 0 bases at V and 8 bases at J; junction bases unmatched: 9. Germline lookup yields CDR1 LGHNA and CDR2 YSLEER. The CDR3, as DNA: TGCGCCAGCAGCCAAGAGTGGCGGACAGGAGGCGGCTACACCTTC. Amino acid sequence: CASSQEWRTGGGYTF.

J is TRBJ2-5 and V is TRBV5-1, with 12 bases identical to TRBD2. This CDR3 has 16 residues. CDR1 and CDR2 from the germline V gene are SGHRS and YFSETQ. J was trimmed by 4 bases and V by 3 bases; bases with no gene match: 7. The CDR3 DNA is TGCGCCAGCAGCTCCGCTAGCGGGAGGGCGATAGAGACCCAGTACTTC. It translates to CASSSASGRAIETQYF.

This chain connects TRBV19 to TRBJ2-5, with 9 bases lining up with TRBD2. The CDR3 has 15 amino acids. V shed 4 bases and J 4 bases; nucleotides not matched to a gene: 7. Germline-derived CDR1 and CDR2 are LNHDA and SQIVND (reference sequence). This CDR3 is CASSTPLAGVETQYF. In DNA form, the CDR3 reads TGTGCCAGTAGTACCCCATTAGCGGGAGTAGAGACCCAGTACTTC.

The chain joins TRBV2 to TRBJ2-2; D is possibly TRBD1 (6 bases). Trimming pared 6 bases from V and 4 bases from J, leaving 12 bases between. CDR1 and CDR2 (germline): SNHLY, FYNNEI. The CDR3 is 14 residues long. The CDR3 nucleotides are TGTGCCAGCAGATTACAGGGTTCCACCGGGGAGCTGTTTTTT. This sequence encodes CASRLQGSTGELFF.

Points on this clone: Other DNA sequences in the sample encode the same CDR3. This CDR3 reads CASSLRVYDYEQYF. The DNA of the CDR3 is TGTGCCAGCAGCTTGCGGGTTTATGATTACGAGCAGTACTTC. The chain couples TRBV5-5 to TRBJ2-7, with D uncertain. From germline, CDR1 is SGHKS and CDR2 YYEKEE (reference sequence). The CDR3 has 14 amino acids. V was clipped by 1 base and J by 4 bases, with 12 bases between them. The full variable domain, in which reference TRBV5-5 and TRBJ2-7 provide the parts outside the CDR3, is DAGVTQSPTHLIKTRGQQVTLRCSPISGHKSVSWYQQVLGQGPQFIFQYYEKEERGRGNFPDRFSARQFPNYSSELNVNALLLGDSALYLCASSLRVYDYEQYFGPGTRLTVT.

The chain uses TRBV12-5 and TRBJ1-2, with TRBD1 as a possible D gene (6 bases). V lost 3 bases to trimming and J lost 8 bases, with 13 bases between them. The CDR3 length is 13 residues. Germline V lookup: CDR1 LGHNT, CDR2 FRNRAP. The CDR3 bases are TGTGCTAGTGGTTTACAGGGTATGAGGGGCTACACCTTC. Translated, it gives CASGLQGMRGYTF.